A selection of T cell receptor beta chains follows, all from one sample in a study of graft-versus-host responses after intestinal transplantation. No antigen has been identified for these receptors. Measured with immunoSEQ multiplex PCR; TCRdb has only the in-frame clones, and not every one. The sample yields 85,000 to 110,000 clones, 93% seen once. The starting material was unstimulated CD8+ T cells sorted from spleen or lymph node cells, obtained before intestinal transplant. The receptors derive from a human donor who received an intestinal transplant. The CDR3 runs from the conserved cysteine through the conserved F or W. D genes are given only for firm matches. Size is stated for part of the rows, as once, few or many counts, or as a class when the clone is expanded.

J,D,V,size,CDR3,DNA
TRBJ1-5,TRBD1,TRBV5-6,-,CASSTGQDDNQPQHF,TGTGCCAGCAGCACCGGACAGGACGACAATCAGCCCCAGCATTTT
TRBJ2-1,-,TRBV2,-,CASSEADTYNEQFF,TGTGCCAGCAGTGAAGCGGACACTTACAATGAGCAGTTCTTC
TRBJ1-4,-,TRBV5-1,-,CASSLGRATNEKLFF,TGCGCCAGCAGCTTGGGAAGGGCAACTAATGAAAAACTGTTTTTT
TRBJ2-5,TRBD2,TRBV7-2,-,CASSLVVSGGTETQYF,TGTGCCAGCAGCTTAGTGGTTAGCGGGGGGACAGAGACCCAGTACTTC
TRBJ2-1,-,TRBV10-2,-,CASSELVYNEQFF,TGCGCCAGCAGTGAGTTGGTGTACAATGAGCAGTTCTTC
TRBJ2-1,TRBD2,TRBV29-1,-,CSVPGRDYNEQFF,TGCAGCGTTCCCGGGAGGGACTACAATGAGCAGTTCTTC
TRBJ1-2,-,TRBV13,-,CASSLRGSGYGYTF,TGTGCCAGCAGCCTTAGGGGTTCAGGCTATGGCTACACCTTC
TRBJ2-2,TRBD1,TRBV13,once,CASSDEGGAGELFF,TGTGCCAGCAGCGATGAAGGGGGCGCCGGGGAGCTGTTTTTT
TRBJ2-1,-,TRBV9,-,CASSVRVGTYNEQFF,TGTGCCAGCAGCGTAAGGGTGGGGACATACAATGAGCAGTTCTTC
TRBJ2-7,TRBD1,TRBV4-2,-,CASSQNRGRYEQYF,TGTGCCAGCAGCCAAAACAGGGGGAGGTACGAGCAGTACTTC
TRBJ2-5,-,TRBV6-6,once,CASSPVKGWGTQYF,TGTGCCAGCAGCCCAGTAAAGGGTTGGGGGACCCAGTACTTC
TRBJ2-1,TRBD1,TRBV6-1,once,CASSVFRDSFNNEQFF,TGTGCCAGCAGTGTCTTCCGGGACAGCTTTAACAATGAGCAGTTCTTC
TRBJ1-2,-,TRBV30,-,CAWSVLEGYTF,TGTGCCTGGAGTGTACTGGAGGGCTACACCTTC
TRBJ2-7,-,TRBV19,-,CASSAVGSYYEQYF,TGTGCCAGTAGTGCCGTAGGGTCCTATTACGAGCAGTACTTC
TRBJ1-5,-,TRBV7-6,-,CASSLNREGDQPQHF,TGTGCCAGCAGCTTAAATAGAGAAGGGGATCAGCCCCAGCATTTT
TRBJ1-2,-,TRBV19,-,CASSISANYGYTF,TGTGCCAGTAGTATCTCAGCTAATTATGGCTACACCTTC
TRBJ2-3,-,TRBV6-5,-,CASIQDSPSTDTQYF,TGTGCCTCAATCCAGGACTCCCCTAGCACAGATACGCAGTATTTT
TRBJ1-1,-,TRBV11-2,-,CASSLPLDLNTEAFF,TGTGCCAGCAGCTTACCCCTGGACTTGAACACTGAAGCTTTCTTT
TRBJ2-4,-,TRBV4-2,-,CASSQGGEAKNIQYF,TGTGCCAGCAGCCAAGGGGGGGAGGCCAAAAACATTCAGTACTTC
TRBJ2-2,-,TRBV5-1,-,CAILQVNGELFF,TGCGCAATCCTTCAGGTGAACGGGGAGCTGTTTTTT
TRBJ2-5,-,TRBV5-1,once,CASSLGGGLQTQYF,TGCGCCAGCAGCTTGGGGGGGGGCTTGCAGACCCAGTACTTC
TRBJ2-3,-,TRBV7-6,-,CASSSLSDTQYF,TGTGCCAGCAGCTCTCTCTCGGATACGCAGTATTTT
TRBJ1-2,-,TRBV5-1,-,CASSIDRTLGIADGYTF,TGCGCCAGCAGCATTGACAGGACTTTAGGTATCGCCGATGGCTACACCTTC
TRBJ1-1,-,TRBV6-1,-,CASSELGQEAFF,TGTGCCAGCAGTGAATTAGGTCAGGAAGCTTTCTTT
TRBJ2-7,-,TRBV9,once,CASSGRGYEQYF,TGTGCCAGCAGCGGGAGGGGGTACGAGCAGTACTTC
TRBJ2-7,-,TRBV4-1,-,CASSQEWGTQNRIDF,TGCGCCAGCAGCCAAGAATGGGGTACCCAGAACAGAATTGACTTC
TRBJ2-7,-,TRBV7-9,-,CASSSREHPYEQYF,TGTGCCAGCAGCTCCAGAGAGCACCCCTACGAGCAGTACTTC
TRBJ2-3,TRBD2,TRBV29-1,-,CSVEDWMTSGGTDTQYF,TGCAGCGTTGAAGACTGGATGACTAGCGGGGGCACAGATACGCAGTATTTT
TRBJ2-7,-,TRBV5-1,-,CASSSLISYEQYF,TGCGCCAGCAGCTCCTTGATATCCTACGAGCAGTACTTC
TRBJ1-1,-,TRBV2,-,CASRGIGGNTEAFF,TGTGCCAGCAGGGGGATCGGGGGGAACACTGAAGCTTTCTTT
TRBJ1-4,-,TRBV19,-,CASSGSNEPEKLFF,TGTGCCAGTAGCGGGTCTAACGAACCCGAAAAACTGTTTTTT
TRBJ1-1,-,TRBV7-9,-,CASSSTSLRGGDTEAFF,TGTGCCAGCAGCTCCACTAGTCTCCGGGGGGGAGACACTGAAGCTTTCTTT
TRBJ1-4,TRBD1,TRBV7-6,-,CASSLTGGAGEKLFF,TGTGCCAGCAGTCTTACAGGGGGCGCGGGTGAAAAACTGTTTTTT
TRBJ1-4,-,TRBV19,-,CASSPRERGGGEKLFF,TGTGCCAGTAGTCCCCGGGAAAGGGGAGGAGGTGAAAAACTGTTTTTT
TRBJ1-5,-,TRBV27,-,CASSLFGVGQPQHF,TGTGCCAGCAGTTTATTTGGGGTAGGTCAGCCCCAGCATTTT
TRBJ2-1,TRBD2,TRBV6-5,-,CASSSSGGLPNEQFF,TGTGCCAGCAGTTCTAGCGGGGGGCTACCCAATGAGCAGTTCTTC
TRBJ2-1,-,TRBV2,-,CASVRAEEQFF,TGTGCCAGCGTGCGGGCCGAGGAGCAGTTCTTC
TRBJ2-7,TRBD2,TRBV4-1,few,CASRQSFGAGGNEQYF,TGCGCCAGCAGGCAAAGCTTCGGAGCGGGGGGTAACGAGCAGTACTTC
TRBJ2-1,-,TRBV5-6,-,CASSLASGNMNEQFF,TGTGCCAGCAGCTTGGCCTCAGGGAACATGAATGAGCAGTTCTTC
TRBJ1-1,-,TRBV4-1,-,CASSQPPGTEAFF,TGCGCCAGCAGCCAGCCCCCCGGCACTGAAGCTTTCTTT
TRBJ2-1,TRBD2,TRBV6-6,-,CASSYLAGGTEQFF,TGTGCCAGCAGTTACCTAGCGGGGGGGACGGAGCAGTTCTTC
TRBJ1-1,-,TRBV15,-,CATRLDRGNSEAFF,TGTGCCACCAGGCTAGATCGCGGGAACAGCGAAGCTTTCTTT
TRBJ2-1,TRBD1,TRBV7-6,-,CASSPRQGNEQFF,TGTGCCAGCAGCCCGAGACAGGGCAATGAGCAGTTCTTC
TRBJ2-1,-,TRBV29-1,-,CSVELSLEQFF,TGCAGCGTTGAACTCAGCCTTGAGCAGTTCTTC
TRBJ2-7,TRBD2,TRBV5-5,-,CASSFGGDSYEQYF,TGTGCCAGCAGCTTTGGGGGGGATTCCTACGAGCAGTACTTC
TRBJ2-1,-,TRBV4-1,-,CASSHPTAGANEQFF,TGCGCCAGCAGCCACCCCACGGCAGGGGCAAATGAGCAGTTCTTC
TRBJ1-6,TRBD1,TRBV4-1,-,CASSQVRQGNPPLHF,TGCGCCAGCAGCCAAGTACGACAGGGGAATCCACCCCTCCACTTT
TRBJ1-1,TRBD1,TRBV13,-,CASSSEQGAEREAFF,TGTGCCAGCAGCTCAGAACAGGGGGCGGAAAGGGAAGCTTTCTTT
TRBJ1-5,-,TRBV13,-,CASSLGRQPQHF,TGTGCCAGCAGCTTAGGCCGTCAGCCCCAGCATTTT
TRBJ2-5,TRBD2,TRBV4-1,-,CASSPTSGGVQGETQYF,TGCGCCAGCAGCCCTACTAGCGGGGGGGTTCAAGGGGAGACCCAGTACTTC
TRBJ2-3,TRBD2,TRBV11-2,-,CASSLGLAGGPIDTQYF,TGTGCCAGCAGCTTAGGACTAGCGGGGGGGCCGATAGATACGCAGTATTTT
TRBJ1-2,-,TRBV5-1,-,CASSLESAGTYGYTF,TGCGCCAGCAGCTTGGAGTCGGCGGGTACCTATGGCTACACCTTC
TRBJ1-1,-,TRBV2,-,CASSDAGILTEAFF,TGTGCCAGCAGTGATGCAGGGATTTTAACTGAAGCTTTCTTT
TRBJ2-5,TRBD2,TRBV7-8,-,CASSSSPGLVQETQYF,TGTGCCAGCAGCTCCTCCCCGGGACTAGTACAAGAGACCCAGTACTTC
TRBJ2-1,TRBD2,TRBV7-9,-,CASSLISGGTTYNEQFF,TGTGCCAGCAGCCTCATTAGCGGGGGGACTACCTACAATGAGCAGTTCTTC
TRBJ2-3,-,TRBV7-2,once,CASSSRADTQYF,TGTGCCAGCAGCTCCAGGGCAGATACGCAGTATTTT
TRBJ2-2,TRBD2,TRBV9,-,CASSVAGGLLDTGELFF,TGTGCCAGCAGCGTAGCGGGGGGTCTACTGGACACCGGGGAGCTGTTTTTT
TRBJ2-7,TRBD1,TRBV5-1,-,CASSLGVDRVWNEQYF,TGCGCCAGCAGCTTGGGGGTGGACAGGGTTTGGAACGAGCAGTACTTC